This record covers a single T cell receptor (beta chain). The entry originates in a study of blood T cell repertoires in COVID-19. The V gene end was trimmed by 3 bases and the J gene end by 4 bases; junction bases not matched to a gene: 5. CDR3 length equals 14 residues. The germline V gene has CDR1 SGHRS and CDR2 YFSETQ. TCRdb's copy holds only in-frame clones and misses some; the assay was immunoSEQ multiplex PCR. The sample shows tens of thousands of clones, less than 85% of them seen only once. The rearrangement links TRBV5-1 to TRBJ2-7; TRBD2 agrees at 9 bases. Sequencing input: peripheral blood. The clonotype was recovered from a woman in her 70s with acute or convalescent COVID-19. CDR3 region: CASSSAGGQYEQYF. Written as DNA, the CDR3 is TGCGCCAGCAGCTCAGCGGGAGGACAGTACGAGCAGTACTTC.